The 5 T cell receptor beta chains in this list originate from one sample, sequenced in a study of Ad26.COV2.S vaccination and SARS-CoV-2 variants. Generated by immunoSEQ multiplex PCR, the TCRdb table keeps only in-frame clones and is missing some. Among some 400,000 clones listed, around nine tenths were seen once. Indicated treatment: over 15 received Ad26.COV2.S at low or high dose, single or two shots; about 5 received placebo; per-sample allocation not given. Day 63 after the first injection of vaccine or placebo was the sampling time. The sequencing here drew on peripheral blood, taken in a trial of Ad26.COV2.S vaccine versus placebo. The source is a person aged 18-60 years who received the Ad26.COV2.S COVID-19 vaccine or a placebo.

CDR3 in DNA: TGTGCCAGCAGTCCCGCGGGACTAGCGGGAGGAGAGACCCAGTACTTC. Protein sequence: CASSPAGLAGGETQYF. The chain recombines TRBV7-2 with TRBJ2-5; 15 nucleotides match TRBD2. The CDR3 loop spans 16 amino acids. With V trimmed by 6 bases and J by 4 bases, 6 bases remained unmatched. The germline V gene has CDR1 SGHTA and CDR2 FQGNSA.

The chain combines TRBV3-1 (or the pseudogene TRBV3-2) with TRBJ2-1; TRBD2 matches 11 bases. The CDR3 has 15 residues. Trimming at V came to 4 bases and at J to 7 bases, leaving 6 bases not matched to a gene. CDR1 and CDR2 (germline): LGHDT, YNNKEL (reference sequence). This CDR3 reads CASSLGLAEGNEQFF. CDR3 bases: TGTGCCAGCAGCCTGGGACTAGCGGAGGGTAATGAGCAGTTCTTC.

The gene calls are TRBV5-1 and TRBJ2-5; 8 nucleotides line up with TRBD2. This CDR3 comprises 15 residues. CDR1 is SGHRS and CDR2 is YFSETQ in the germline V gene. Germline trimming cut 5 bases from V and 5 bases from J; bases unmatched to any gene: 11. The CDR3 DNA follows: TGCGCCAGCAGTTCAAGCGGGAGCACCCGCGAGACCCAGTACTTC. Protein product: CASSSSGSTRETQYF.

This CDR3 is CASSTGTGLNTEAFF. The DNA of the CDR3 is TGCGCCAGCAGCACGGGGACGGGCCTGAACACTGAAGCTTTCTTT. This rearrangement joins TRBV5-1 to TRBJ1-1; D possibly corresponds to TRBD1 (5 bases). V was clipped by 4 bases and J by 0 bases, with 13 bases between them. Germline CDR1 is SGHRS and CDR2 is YFSETQ. This CDR3 has 15 residues.

The chain combines TRBV5-6 with TRBJ2-1, with D maybe TRBD2 (5 bases). The length of the CDR3 is 12 residues. V lost 2 bases, J lost 10 bases, and 10 bases lay in between. The germline V gene encodes CDR1 SGHDT and CDR2 YYEEEE. The CDR3 loop is CASSFFASEQFF. DNA of the CDR3: TGTGCCAGCAGCTTCTTCGCTAGCGAGCAGTTCTTC.